This T cell receptor beta chain came from a study of glioma-infiltrating T cells after dendritic cell vaccination. Study-wide context: Samples are from glioblastoma patients in Phase I and II dendritic cell vaccine trials.

Data came from immunoSEQ multiplex PCR; TCRdb stores just in-frame clones and leaves some out. The sample contains about 21,000 clones, about four fifths of which appear only once. From germline, CDR1 is MGHDK and CDR2 SYGVNS. Germline trimming cut 4 bases from V and 7 bases from J; bases unmatched to any gene: 3. This CDR3 has 13 residues. V is TRBV25-1 and J is TRBJ1-1; TRBD1 matches at 10 bases. The sequences come from blood, collected before dendritic cell vaccination. This TCR was sampled from a human donor with glioblastoma. CDR3 nucleotide sequence: TGTGCCAGCAGTGGACAGGGGGCGGTTGAAGCTTTCTTT. Translation: CASSGQGAVEAFF. Combining the CDR3 with reference TRBV25-1 and TRBJ1-1 gives the whole variable domain EADIYQTPRYLVIGTGKKITLECSQTMGHDKMYWYQQDPGMELHLIHYSYGVNSTEKGDLSSESTVSRIRTEHFPLTLESARPSHTSQYLCASSGQGAVEAFFGQGTRLTVV.